The clone carrying this T cell receptor beta chain was counted only a few times. Its antigen is not known. This record comes from a study of long-term antiretroviral therapy in people with HIV. Study findings and constraints: The clones with expansion before ART were dominant in the repertoire at all time points.

With survey level as its setting, the immunoSEQ assay was v3.0. Produced via immunoSEQ multiplex PCR; TCRdb's table is partial and in-frame only. This sample has around 23,000 clones, with around 79% found just once. The TCR was taken from a man aged 30-40 years with HIV. This sample comprised unsorted PBMCs, obtained 2.1 years after starting antiretroviral therapy.

CDR3 in DNA: TGTGCCAGCAGCCCCGACTCCTACGAGCAGTACTTC. It yields the protein CASSPDSYEQYF. The chain uses TRBV5-4 and TRBJ2-7; D is unresolved. The CDR3 sequence is 12 residues long. Germline loops: CDR1 SGHNT, CDR2 YYREEE (reference sequence). V was trimmed by 4 bases and J by 0 bases, leaving 5 bases between them.